A single sample is the source of the 7 T cell receptor beta chains below, sequenced in a study of spatial heterogeneity in lung cancer. The sample's time point: sample taken at primary tumor resection. Each CDR3 protein gets one entry after TCRdb re-called the 5' RACE reads with MiXCR. The sample carries tens of thousands of distinct CDR3 sequences, roughly 12% recorded once. The specimen comprised PBMCs, sampled at surgery. The receptors stem from a male donor with early-stage non-small cell lung cancer.

The chain couples TRBV2 to TRBJ2-2; D call uncertain. Per germline, CDR1 SNHLY and CDR2 FYNNEI. The CDR3 covers 14 residues. V lost 3 bases, J lost 1 base, and 6 bases lay in between. CDR3 in DNA: TGTGCCAGCAGTGATGGCAGGAACACCGGGGAGCTGTTTTTT. As protein: CASSDGRNTGELFF.

This clonotype was recorded many times. The germline gene is not matched at one end of the junction; a read error may be the cause. V gene TRBV12-3 or TRBV12-4 combines with J gene TRBJ2-7; D gene ambiguous. There are 13 residues in the CDR3. CDR3 in DNA: TGTGCCAGCAGTTTTTCGATTTCCTCCGAGCAGTACTTC. It translates to CASSFSISSEQYF.

This clonotype came up a few times. The CDR3 is CASSLVDNLHF. In DNA form, the CDR3 reads TGTGCCAGCAGCTTAGTCGACAACCTCCACTTT. The J gene is TRBJ1-6, the V gene TRBV7-9; D is unclear. The V gene's germline CDR1 is SEHNR and CDR2 FQNEAQ (reference sequence). The CDR3 consists of 11 residues. V shed 1 base and J shed 15 bases, with 7 bases lying between them.

This clonotype came up a few times. The genes are TRBV6-2 or TRBV6-3 and TRBJ2-1, with D maybe TRBD2 (6 bases). The CDR3 contains 13 residues. V was cut by 8 bases and J by 4 bases, with 12 bases left in between. In germline, CDR1 is MNHEY, CDR2 SVGEGT. This chain's CDR3 is CASHPEGYNEQFF. The CDR3 DNA sequence: TGTGCCAGCCACCCGGAGGGTTACAATGAGCAGTTCTTC.

The chain carries TRBV20-1 and TRBJ2-6; D unresolved. The CDR3 is 16 residues long. Trimming cost V 3 bases and J 0 bases, with 12 bases left between them. Germline CDR1 and CDR2: DFQATT and SNEGSKA (reference sequence). The CDR3 loop is CSASGRFSSGANVLTF. In DNA, the CDR3 is TGCAGTGCTAGCGGCAGATTCTCCTCTGGGGCCAACGTCCTGACTTTC.

This clonotype has a handful of counts. This chain connects TRBV6-4 to TRBJ2-2; 8 bases agree with TRBD1. Per germline, CDR1 MRHNA and CDR2 SNTAGT. The CDR3 has 15 amino acids. Trimming took 3 bases from V and 5 from J; bases not matched to a gene: 5. DNA for the CDR3: TGTGCCAGCAGTGAATTCCAGGGGGCAACCGGGGAGCTGTTTTTT. Translation gives CASSEFQGATGELFF.

The chain links TRBV20-1 to TRBJ2-1; 10 positions match TRBD2. Looked up from germline, CDR1 is DFQATT and CDR2 is SNEGSKA (reference sequence). The CDR3 totals 15 residues. V trimming: 5 bases; J trimming: 6 bases; junction bases outside the gene matches: 10. The DNA for the CDR3 is TGCAGTGCTGCAATCGGACTAGCGGTAACCAATGAGCAGTTCTTC. It translates to CSAAIGLAVTNEQFF.